This TCR beta chain derives from a study of blood T cells in healthy people across ages. This clonotype was seen ten or more times. Its antigen is unidentified. This CDR3 comprises 13 residues. In germline, CDR1 is MGHDK, CDR2 SYGVNS. V dropped 1 base and J dropped 3; count of bases not matched to a gene: 0. Next came a second PCR, run for about 6 to 12 cycles, which used a sample-barcoded 5' primer along with a J-beta primer mix. With 12 random nucleotides, a template-switch adaptor tagged each individual cDNA molecule. TCRdb re-called the 5' RACE reads with MiXCR, one entry per CDR3 protein. The table lists some 1.6 million distinct CDR3 sequences, about 31% of them singletons. The sample providers were healthy Caucasian people from Russia, aged roughly 6 to 90. Study outcomes and limitations: The unsorted PBMCs prevented any conclusive comparison of naive versus antigen-experienced cells.

The chain is built from TRBV25-1 and TRBJ2-7; TRBD1 matches 7 bases. The origin of this receptor is a woman aged 25 to 39 in good health. The source material was blood. CDR3 loop: CASSEWDSYEQYF. In nucleotides, the CDR3 is TGTGCCAGCAGTGAATGGGACAGCTACGAGCAGTACTTC.